The 15 T cell receptor beta chains given below trace back to one sample, sequenced in a study of T cells after posttransplantation cyclophosphamide (TCRdb year 2016). The control cohort consisted of around twelve patients who had myeloablative marrow transplants with methotrexate plus a calcineurin inhibitor and who were sampled 1 year after transplant. Library preparation used the immunoSEQ multiplex PCR assay. The clones in this table, taken by TCRdb from immuneACCESS, are in-frame only. Not every clone is retained; where verified, under half of the shortfall comes from an unresolved V gene, and the cause of the rest is unknown. The table for this sample lists about 21,000 clones; 85% to 90% of them were counted only once. The top ten hold 1.9% of the sample. Sample: PBMCs, taken around 370 days after allogeneic stem cell transplant with calcineurin inhibitor and methotrexate. These receptors originate from a female patient under 45 who received an allogeneic stem cell transplant from an unrelated donor, was CMV-positive, and had acute and chronic GVHD. Post transplant, some T cells may arise from the graft donor.

V and J are TRBV7-8 and TRBJ1-1; TRBD1 matches at 7 bases. The trim removed 5 bases at V and 3 bases at J, leaving 9 bases unmatched. CDR3 size: 15 residues. Germline lookup yields CDR1 SGHVS and CDR2 FQNEAQ. The CDR3 DNA is TGTGCCAGCAGCATATCTCCGGGACAGCACACTGAAGCTTTCTTT. The encoded protein is CASSISPGQHTEAFF.

In this sample, this clone turned up once. The chain is built from TRBV6-4 and TRBJ2-2, with D maybe TRBD2 (5 bases). The CDR3 contains 13 residues. Looked up from germline, CDR1 is MRHNA and CDR2 is SNTAGT. Trimming took 3 bases from V and 3 from J, leaving 5 bases between them. CDR3 DNA sequence: TGTGCCAGCAGTGAGCGGGACACCGGGGAGCTGTTTTTT. Its protein is CASSERDTGELFF.

The J gene is TRBJ2-2, the V gene TRBV7-3; TRBD2 matches 9 bases. Germline trimming cut 5 bases from V and 5 bases from J; bases unmatched to any gene: 9. Germline V lookup: CDR1 SGHTA, CDR2 FQGTGA. The CDR3 length is 16 residues. CDR3: CASSMNSGRGTGELFF. Written as DNA, the CDR3 is TGTGCCAGCAGCATGAATAGCGGGAGAGGTACCGGGGAGCTGTTTTTT.

For the CDR3, the DNA is TGTGCCAGCAGTTTAGGGGGGACCTACAATGAGCAGTTCTTC. The encoded protein is CASSLGGTYNEQFF. The chain combines TRBV27 with TRBJ2-1; a possible D gene is TRBD2 (6 bases). The CDR3 has 14 residues. The V gene's germline CDR1 is MNHEY and CDR2 SMNVEV (reference sequence). V was shortened by 2 bases and J by 2 bases, with 7 bases between the two germline ends.

This chain links TRBV9 with TRBJ1-1; D remains unclear. Germline CDR1 reads SGDLS; CDR2 reads YYNGEE. Trimming cost V 0 bases and J 5 bases, with 5 bases left between them. The CDR3 has 12 residues. The CDR3 DNA is TGTGCCAGCAGCGTAGGAGGGACTGAAGCTTTCTTT. Protein sequence: CASSVGGTEAFF.

This clone occurred once. DNA of the CDR3: TGTGCCTCCGGGGGGCGGGTCACCGGGGAGCTGTTTTTT. It encodes CASGGRVTGELFF. V gene TRBV30 combines with J gene TRBJ2-2; the D gene is possibly TRBD2 (7 bases). Deletions cut 7 bases from V and 4 bases from J, with 13 bases between. The germline V gene encodes CDR1 GTSNPN and CDR2 SVGIG (reference sequence). The length of the CDR3 is 13 residues.

To note about this clone: Compared with germline, one end of the junction differs, possibly owing to a read error. The rearrangement joins TRBV6-1 to TRBJ2-5; D perhaps matches TRBD2 (6 bases). This CDR3 is built from 16 residues. Germline-derived CDR1 and CDR2 are MNHNS and SASEGT. The CDR3 loop is CASSEVMAGPRETRYF. CDR3 sequence (DNA): TGTGCCAGCAGTGAAGTAATGGCGGGGCCCCGAGAGACCCGGTACTTC.

V gene TRBV28 combines with J gene TRBJ2-7; 8 bases are shared with TRBD2. Germline lookup yields CDR1 MDHEN and CDR2 SYDVKM. The CDR3 is 13 residues long. V was clipped by 3 bases and J by 2 bases; unmatched bases: 0. Here the CDR3 DNA reads TGTGCCAGCAGTTTGGGACTAGCCTACGAGCAGTACGTC. It is translated as CASSLGLAYEQYV.

J is TRBJ1-5 and V is TRBV4-1, with TRBD1 matching 8 bases. The CDR3 contains 19 residues. The V segment lost 3 bases and the J segment 2 bases; nucleotides outside the gene matches: 15. Germline-derived CDR1 and CDR2 are MGHRA and YSYEKL. Here the CDR3 DNA reads TGCGCCAGCAGCCAGGAACCAGGGGGCGCGTATGCTGGCAATCAGCCCCAGCATTTT. Protein: CASSQEPGGAYAGNQPQHF.

The chain joins TRBV9 to TRBJ1-6; maybe TRBD1 (6 bases). Trimming removed 4 bases from V and 8 bases from J, with 13 bases in between. This CDR3 has 14 residues. From germline, CDR1 is SGDLS and CDR2 YYNGEE. DNA of the CDR3: TGTGCCAGCAGCTCAGGACAGCTACATTCACCCCTCCACTTT. This codes for CASSSGQLHSPLHF.

The chain joins TRBV5-1 to TRBJ2-1; TRBD1 agrees at 11 bases. Germline values: CDR1 SGHRS, CDR2 YFSETQ. After removal of 1 base from V and 6 bases from J, the junction contained 3 bases not matched to a gene. This CDR3 is 15 amino acids long. For the CDR3, the DNA is TGCGCCAGCAGCTTGTTGGGACAGGGGGTCAATGAGCAGTTCTTC. Translating gives CASSLLGQGVNEQFF.

This sequence joins TRBV9 and TRBJ2-5; perhaps TRBD2 as D (6 bases). This CDR3 has 14 amino acids. CDR1 is SGDLS and CDR2 is YYNGEE in the germline V gene. V was clipped by 4 bases and J by 2 bases, with 12 bases between them. The CDR3 DNA reads as TGTGCCAGCAGCTATTCGGGAGAACAAGAGACCCAGTACTTC. Protein sequence: CASSYSGEQETQYF.

The chain combines TRBV14 with TRBJ2-7; 8 bases align to TRBD1. Germline lookup yields CDR1 SGHDN and CDR2 FVKESK. V shed 3 bases and J 5 bases; nucleotides not matched to a gene: 12. CDR3 length: 16 residues. The CDR3 region has the DNA TGTGCCAGCAGCCATAATTTTGGGACAGGACCTCACGAGCAGTACGTC. Protein: CASSHNFGTGPHEQYV.

This CDR3 is CASSGGGEWEQFF. The CDR3 nucleotides read TGCGCCAGCAGCGGCGGGGGGGAGTGGGAGCAGTTCTTC. The rearrangement joins TRBV5-1 to TRBJ2-1; 9 bases are a match to TRBD2. Trimming took 4 bases from V and 10 from J; bases not matched to a gene: 6. CDR1 is SGHRS and CDR2 is YFSETQ in the germline V gene. This CDR3 is 13 amino acids long.

This chain joins TRBV5-6 and TRBJ2-5; TRBD1 matches at 12 bases. V was clipped by 4 bases and J by 6 bases; unmatched bases: 7. The CDR3 totals 15 residues. Germline loops: CDR1 SGHDT, CDR2 YYEEEE. CDR3 DNA sequence: TGTGCCAGCAGCCCGGGGACAGGGGGCAAAAAGACCCAGTACTTC. Amino acids: CASSPGTGGKKTQYF.